The 29 T cell receptor beta chains reported below all come from one sample, sequenced in a study of cytomegalovirus exposure and HLA in healthy donors. The PCR ran on 60 Vbeta and 13 Jbeta primers. Sequencing used immunoSEQ multiplex PCR; TCRdb keeps in-frame clones, though not all of them. The sample lists approximately 180,000 clones, about four fifths occurring once. The sequencing input was PBMCs. The receptors shown here come from a woman in her forties or fifties in good health and CMV-seronegative.

The chain employs TRBV7-2 and TRBJ1-5, with D hard to call. CDR3 length: 14 residues. CDR1 and CDR2 from the germline V gene are SGHTA and FQGNSA. V was clipped by 1 base and J by 3 bases, with 7 bases between them. For the CDR3, the DNA is TGTGCCAGCAGCTTAGGTCCGGTCAATCAGCCCCAGCATTTT. Translating it yields CASSLGPVNQPQHF.

The chain carries TRBV4-3 and TRBJ2-3; 12 bases agree with TRBD2. Trimming removed 4 bases from V and 4 bases from J; junction bases left unmatched: 12. CDR3 size: 18 residues. CDR1 and CDR2 (germline): LGHNA, YSLEER. The CDR3: CASSPSPVTSGSADTQYF. CDR3 in DNA: TGCGCCAGCAGCCCTTCCCCAGTGACTAGCGGGAGCGCAGATACGCAGTATTTT.

For the CDR3, the DNA is TGTGCCAGCAGGATCGACAGTATCCAAGAGACCCAGTACTTC. Amino acid sequence: CASRIDSIQETQYF. The chain uses TRBV6-1 and TRBJ2-5; the D gene is possibly TRBD1 (5 bases). CDR1 is MNHNS and CDR2 is SASEGT in the germline V gene. The CDR3 length is 14 residues. Trimming took 6 bases from V and 1 from J, leaving 12 bases between them.

The V and J genes are TRBV6-1 and TRBJ2-1; 9 positions agree with TRBD1. Trimming at V came to 6 bases and at J to 8 bases, leaving 11 bases not matched to a gene. Looked up from germline, CDR1 is MNHNS and CDR2 is SASEGT. This CDR3 contains 15 residues. This CDR3 is CASRKGTGNGYEQFF. CDR3 in DNA: TGTGCCAGCAGGAAAGGGACAGGGAATGGGTATGAGCAGTTCTTC.

The chain couples TRBV2 to TRBJ2-5, with D possibly TRBD1 on 5 matching bases. The DNA end favors TRBJ2-7, so the J call may be wrong. Germline loops: CDR1 SNHLY, CDR2 FYNNEI. There are 13 residues in the CDR3. CDR3 nucleotides: TGTGCCAGCACTCGCAGGGCAATCTACGAGCAGTACTTC. Encoded protein: CASTRRAIYEQYF.

This chain links TRBV19 with TRBJ2-1; TRBD2 matches at 8 bases. CDR3 length: 17 residues. Germline assignment: CDR1 LNHDA and CDR2 SQIVND (reference sequence). V was clipped by 5 bases and J by 0 bases; unmatched bases: 9. CDR3 region: CASSLPGGTSSYNEQFF. CDR3 nucleotides: TGTGCCAGTAGTCTACCGGGGGGGACGAGCTCCTACAATGAGCAGTTCTTC.

This clone appeared a few times. The chain combines TRBV5-1 with TRBJ1-2, with D possibly matching TRBD1 (6 bases). Trimming left V 5 bases short and J 2 bases short, with 16 bases between. Per the germline V gene, CDR1 is SGHRS and CDR2 is YFSETQ. The CDR3 has 15 residues. Here the CDR3 reads CASRAPGQGNYGYTF. The CDR3 region has the DNA TGCGCCAGCAGAGCCCCGGGACAAGGGAACTATGGCTACACCTTC.

This chain uses TRBV28 with TRBJ1-2, with D possibly matching TRBD1 (5 bases). CDR1 is MDHEN, CDR2 SYDVKM, per germline. V was clipped by 5 bases and J by 4 bases, with 14 bases between them. The CDR3 runs 14 residues. CDR3 sequence reads: CASSLTDLFYGYTF. CDR3 bases: TGTGCCAGCAGTCTGACAGACCTTTTCTATGGCTACACCTTC.

The chain uses TRBV11-3 and TRBJ1-1; unclear D gene. The germline V and J ends were trimmed by 2 bases and 9 bases, with 13 bases remaining between them. The CDR3 has 13 amino acids. Germline V gene lookup returns CDR1 SGHNT and CDR2 YENEEA. The CDR3 DNA reads TGTGCCAGCAGCTTACTCCCAAAGAGAAAAGCTTTCTTT. This gives the protein CASSLLPKRKAFF.

This CDR3 is CASSPRLGRVGELFF. The CDR3 region has the DNA TGTGCCAGCAGCCCAAGACTAGGACGGGTCGGGGAGCTGTTTTTT. The chain uses TRBV14 and TRBJ2-2; D is possibly TRBD2 (6 bases). The germline V and J ends were trimmed by 4 bases and 7 bases, with 16 bases remaining between them. There are 15 residues in the CDR3. Germline CDR1 is SGHDN and CDR2 is FVKESK.

This clone has more than one count but fewer than ten. This chain joins TRBV6-5 and TRBJ1-1; 8 positions agree with TRBD1. Trimming took 0 bases from V and 8 from J; bases not matched to a gene: 5. Germline V gene sequence: CDR1 MNHEY, CDR2 SVGAGI. The CDR3 runs 14 residues. The CDR3 is CASSYSTGVPEAFF. The DNA for the CDR3 is TGTGCCAGCAGTTACTCGACAGGGGTCCCCGAAGCTTTCTTT.

This clone was seen only a few times. The rearrangement joins TRBV6-1 to TRBJ2-7; D might be TRBD2 (5 bases). This CDR3 comprises 13 residues. Trimming left V 0 bases short and J 4 bases short, with 7 bases between. Germline CDR1 reads MNHNS; CDR2 reads SASEGT. Written as DNA, the CDR3 is TGTGCCAGCAGTGAAGCGGAGGAATACGAGCAGTACTTC. It specifies CASSEAEEYEQYF.

The chain uses TRBV5-1 and TRBJ2-5; 7 bases are shared with TRBD1. The germline V gene encodes CDR1 SGHRS and CDR2 YFSETQ. The V gene end was trimmed by 0 bases and the J gene end by 5 bases; junction bases not matched to a gene: 7. The CDR3 has 15 amino acids. CDR3 amino acids: CASSLAPGGLETQYF. DNA for the CDR3: TGCGCCAGCAGCTTGGCCCCAGGGGGTTTGGAGACCCAGTACTTC.

In this sample, this clone turned up a few times. The chain couples TRBV6-5 to TRBJ2-1; no definite D call. With 4 bases removed from V and 6 bases from J, the gap between germline ends came to 10 bases. This CDR3 comprises 13 residues. The germline V gene has CDR1 MNHEY and CDR2 SVGAGI. The CDR3 region has the DNA TGTGCCAGCAGTTCTCCGACTTTCAATGAGCAGTTCTTC. Residues: CASSSPTFNEQFF.

This clone was picked up many times. V and J are TRBV21-1 and TRBJ1-5. TRBV21-1 is labeled a pseudogene. The CDR3 runs to 15 residues. As DNA, the CDR3 is TGTGCCAGCAGCACCCGGGAGGATAGCAATCAGCCCCAGCATTTT. It encodes CASSTREDSNQPQHF.

J is TRBJ1-3 and V is TRBV7-3; tentative D call: TRBD1 (5 bases). Trimming pared 5 bases from V and 2 bases from J, leaving 16 bases between. Germline-derived CDR1 and CDR2 are SGHTA and FQGTGA. The CDR3 has 16 residues. The CDR3 bases are TGTGCCAGCAGCCCCACCGGGGGTGTCCCTGGAAACACCATATATTTT. This sequence encodes CASSPTGGVPGNTIYF. Full variable domain (missing parts from reference TRBV7-3 and TRBJ1-3): GAGVSQTPSNKVTEKGKYVELRCDPISGHTALYWYRQSLGQGPEFLIYFQGTGAADDSGLPNDRFFAVRPEGSVSTLKIQRTERGDSAVYLCASSPTGGVPGNTIYFGEGSWLTVV.

This clone was picked up one time. This chain connects TRBV7-3 to TRBJ2-3, with D uncertain. CDR3 length: 12 residues. From germline, CDR1 is SGHTA and CDR2 FQGTGA. Deletions cut 6 bases from V and 0 bases from J, with 4 bases between. The CDR3 DNA is TGTGCCAGCAGTCTAAGCACAGATACGCAGTATTTT. Translating gives CASSLSTDTQYF.

The V and J genes are TRBV6-1 and TRBJ2-7; 9 bases are shared with TRBD1. The germline V gene has CDR1 MNHNS and CDR2 SASEGT. The J segment lost 2 bases and the V segment lost 6 bases, leaving 5 bases of the junction unmatched. This CDR3 has 14 amino acids. CDR3 residues: CASRRTGEPYEQYF. The CDR3 DNA reads as TGTGCCAGCAGGAGGACAGGGGAACCCTACGAGCAGTACTTC.

CDR3 residues: CASSQDRSGGSLRYEQYF. DNA of the CDR3: TGCGCCAGCAGCCAAGATCGAAGCGGGGGGTCTCTACGCTACGAGCAGTACTTC. The chain joins TRBV4-1 to TRBJ2-7, with TRBD2 matching over 9 bases. Trimming removed 0 bases from V and 3 bases from J; junction bases left unmatched: 12. The CDR3 runs to 18 residues. CDR1 and CDR2 (germline): MGHRA, YSYEKL.

This clone has a handful of counts. The sample contains more than one DNA sequence encoding this CDR3. V is TRBV27 and J is TRBJ2-7; TRBD1 matches 7 bases. This CDR3 spans 13 amino acids. The germline CDR1 and CDR2 sequences are MNHEY and SMNVEV (reference sequence). V shed 2 bases and J 12 bases; nucleotides not matched to a gene: 10. CDR3: CASSLAGYGTAYF. For the CDR3, the DNA is TGTGCCAGCAGTTTAGCAGGTTACGGGACAGCGTACTTC.

V usage is TRBV6-5 and J usage is TRBJ1-1; 10 bases line up with TRBD1. The CDR3 covers 14 residues. Germline values: CDR1 MNHEY, CDR2 SVGAGI. The J segment lost 6 bases and the V segment lost 8 bases, leaving 9 bases of the junction unmatched. The CDR3 here is CASGPDRGIAEAFF. The CDR3 coding sequence is TGTGCCAGCGGACCGGACAGGGGGATTGCTGAAGCTTTCTTT.

This clone has only one observation. J is TRBJ1-3 and V is TRBV10-3; D gene ambiguous. V was shortened by 1 base and J by 4 bases, with 8 bases between the two germline ends. The CDR3 is made up of 14 amino acids. Germline V gives CDR1 ENHRY, CDR2 SYGVKD. The CDR3 DNA reads TGTGCCATCAGTGAGTTAGGAGGAGGAAACACCATATATTTT. Protein: CAISELGGGNTIYF.

Comments on this clone: One end of the junction does not line up with germline, which may come from a read error. CDR3 in amino acids: CASSLRTPDRPNPGELFF. The CDR3 bases are TGTGCCAGCAGCTTACGGACCCCGGACAGACCGAACCCCGGGGAGCTGTTTTTT. V usage is TRBV7-3 and J usage is TRBJ2-2; perhaps TRBD1 as D (6 bases). The CDR3 is 18 amino acids. The germline V gene has CDR1 SGHTA and CDR2 FQGTGA.

V is TRBV7-9 and J is TRBJ1-2; a possible D gene is TRBD1 (6 bases). Germline V CDR1 and CDR2: SEHNR, FQNEAQ (reference sequence). This CDR3 is built from 13 residues. V was trimmed by 5 bases and J by 3 bases, leaving 10 bases between them. Written as DNA, the CDR3 is TGTGCCAGCAGCGTGGACAGATACTATGGCTACACCTTC. Translation: CASSVDRYYGYTF.

This clone was seen a handful of times. The rearrangement links TRBV5-1 to TRBJ2-2; D may be TRBD2 (6 bases). There are 16 residues in the CDR3. The ends were cut back, 1 base at V and 7 bases at J, with 17 bases in the middle. Germline CDR1 reads SGHRS; CDR2 reads YFSETQ. The CDR3 DNA follows: TGCGCCAGCAGCTTGCGCCGGGACTCAGGTTACGGGGAGCTGTTTTTT. Its protein is CASSLRRDSGYGELFF.

The V gene is TRBV13, the J gene TRBJ1-6; TRBD1 might be the D (5 bases). Trimming shortened V by 9 bases and J by 4 bases, and 16 bases separated the two germline ends. The CDR3 covers 15 residues. In germline, CDR1 is PRHDT, CDR2 FYEKMQ (reference sequence). CDR3 region: CASKGRGGYNSPLHF. In nucleotides, the CDR3 is TGTGCCAGTAAGGGGCGGGGCGGATATAATTCACCCCTCCACTTT.

This clone was observed a handful of times. In DNA form, the CDR3 reads TGTGCCAGCAGTTTAGACAGGACCAACACTGAAGCTTTCTTT. Translating gives CASSLDRTNTEAFF. The J gene is TRBJ1-1, the V gene TRBV27; D possibly corresponds to TRBD1 (6 bases). Germline V gives CDR1 MNHEY, CDR2 SMNVEV (reference sequence). The CDR3 covers 14 residues. Trimming pared 2 bases from V and 2 bases from J, leaving 9 bases between.

The rearrangement uses TRBV29-1 and TRBJ1-1; tentatively, D is TRBD1 (5 bases). From germline, CDR1 is SQVTM and CDR2 ANQGSEA. The CDR3 has 13 amino acids. Trimming pared 6 bases from V and 3 bases from J, leaving 14 bases between. The CDR3 bases are TGCAGCGTCAGACCGGGGGGAGACACTGAAGCTTTCTTT. Translated: CSVRPGGDTEAFF.

This clone was seen a single time. The chain is built from TRBV28 and TRBJ1-4; 8 bases are a match to TRBD1. This CDR3 is 18 amino acids long. Germline assignment: CDR1 MDHEN and CDR2 SYDVKM. V dropped 7 bases and J dropped 0; count of bases not matched to a gene: 13. The CDR3 region is CASKAFGTGLATNEKLFF. CDR3 nucleotide sequence: TGTGCCAGCAAAGCTTTCGGGACAGGACTTGCAACTAATGAAAAACTGTTTTTT.